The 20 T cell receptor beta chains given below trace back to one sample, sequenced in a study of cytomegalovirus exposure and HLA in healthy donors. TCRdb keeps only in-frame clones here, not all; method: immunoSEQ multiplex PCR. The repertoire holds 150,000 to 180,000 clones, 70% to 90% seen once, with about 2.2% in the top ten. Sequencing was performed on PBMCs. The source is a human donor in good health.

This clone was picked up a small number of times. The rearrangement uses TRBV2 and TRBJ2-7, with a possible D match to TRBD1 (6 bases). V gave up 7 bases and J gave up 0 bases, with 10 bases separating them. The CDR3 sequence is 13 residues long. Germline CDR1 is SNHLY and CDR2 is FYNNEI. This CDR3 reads CASTRQDSYEQYF. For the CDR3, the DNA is TGTGCCAGCACCAGACAGGACTCCTACGAGCAGTACTTC.

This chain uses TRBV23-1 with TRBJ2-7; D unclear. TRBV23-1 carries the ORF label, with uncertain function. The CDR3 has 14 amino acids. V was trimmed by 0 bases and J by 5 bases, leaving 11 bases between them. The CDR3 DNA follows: TGCGCCAGCAGTCAATCTTTGGCCCTTAACGAGCAGTACTTC. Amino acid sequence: CASSQSLALNEQYF.

Here the CDR3 DNA reads TGTGCCAGCAGCTTAGCGGGACTAACTAGCACAGATACGCAGTATTTT. Its protein is CASSLAGLTSTDTQYF. The chain combines TRBV5-4 with TRBJ2-3; 7 bases line up with TRBD2. The CDR3 runs to 16 residues. CDR1 and CDR2 (germline): SGHNT, YYREEE (reference sequence). The trim removed 2 bases at V and 0 bases at J, leaving 6 bases unmatched.

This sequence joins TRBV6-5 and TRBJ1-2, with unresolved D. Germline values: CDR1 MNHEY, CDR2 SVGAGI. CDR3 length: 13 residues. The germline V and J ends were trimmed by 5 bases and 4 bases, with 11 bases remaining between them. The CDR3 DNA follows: TGTGCCAGCAGTCAAAGACAAAGCTATGGCTACACCTTC. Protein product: CASSQRQSYGYTF.

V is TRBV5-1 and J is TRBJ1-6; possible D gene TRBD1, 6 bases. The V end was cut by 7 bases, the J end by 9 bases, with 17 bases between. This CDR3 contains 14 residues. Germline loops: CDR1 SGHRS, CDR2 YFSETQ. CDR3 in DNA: TGCGCCAGCCACCTTGGGGGGGGCAGTTCACCCCTCCACTTT. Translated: CASHLGGGSSPLHF.

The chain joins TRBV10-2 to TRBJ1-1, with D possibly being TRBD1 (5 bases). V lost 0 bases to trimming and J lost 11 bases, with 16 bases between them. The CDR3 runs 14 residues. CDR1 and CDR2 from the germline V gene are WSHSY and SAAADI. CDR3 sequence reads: CASSESWGSTVAFF. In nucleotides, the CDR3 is TGCGCCAGCAGTGAGTCCTGGGGCAGTACGGTCGCTTTCTTT.

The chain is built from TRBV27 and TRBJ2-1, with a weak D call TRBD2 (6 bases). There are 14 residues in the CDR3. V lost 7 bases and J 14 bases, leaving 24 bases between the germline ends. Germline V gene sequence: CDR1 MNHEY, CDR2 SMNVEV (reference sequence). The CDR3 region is CASTPTGLTPEEFF. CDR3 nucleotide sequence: TGTGCCAGCACCCCCACGGGACTCACCCCCGAGGAGTTCTTC.

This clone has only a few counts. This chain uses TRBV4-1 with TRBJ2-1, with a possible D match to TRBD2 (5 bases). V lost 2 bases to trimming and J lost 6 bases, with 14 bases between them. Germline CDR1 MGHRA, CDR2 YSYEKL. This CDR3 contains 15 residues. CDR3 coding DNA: TGCGCCAGCAGCCAACCGGGAAAAGGTGGCAATGAGCAGTTCTTC. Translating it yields CASSQPGKGGNEQFF.

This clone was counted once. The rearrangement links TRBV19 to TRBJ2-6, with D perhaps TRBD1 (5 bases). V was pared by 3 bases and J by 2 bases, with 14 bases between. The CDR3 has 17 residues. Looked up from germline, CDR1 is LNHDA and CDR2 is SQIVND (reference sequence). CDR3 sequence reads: CASSIQGSLAGANVLTF. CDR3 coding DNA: TGTGCCAGTAGTATTCAGGGTTCTCTGGCTGGGGCCAACGTCCTGACTTTC. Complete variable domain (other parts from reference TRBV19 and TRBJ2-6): DGGITQSPKYLFRKEGQNVTLSCEQNLNHDAMYWYRQDPGQGLRLIYYSQIVNDFQKGDIAEGYSVSREKKESFPLTVTSAQKNPTAFYLCASSIQGSLAGANVLTFGAGSRLTVL.

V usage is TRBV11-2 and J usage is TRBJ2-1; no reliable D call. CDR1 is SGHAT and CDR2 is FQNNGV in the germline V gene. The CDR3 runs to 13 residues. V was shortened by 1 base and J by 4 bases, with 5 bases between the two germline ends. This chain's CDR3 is CASSLVSYNEQFF. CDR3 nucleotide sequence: TGTGCCAGCAGCTTAGTGAGTTACAATGAGCAGTTCTTC. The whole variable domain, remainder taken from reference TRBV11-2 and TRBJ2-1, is EAGVAQSPRYKIIEKRQSVAFWCNPISGHATLYWYQQILGQGPKLLIQFQNNGVVDDSQLPKDRFSAERLKGVDSTLKIQPAKLEDSAVYLCASSLVSYNEQFFGPGTRLTVL.

The CDR3 sequence: CSGHIPNGYTF. CDR3 bases: TGCAGTGGGCACATTCCGAATGGCTACACCTTC. This sequence joins TRBV20-1 and TRBJ1-2, with no clear D. V was cut by 7 bases and J by 6 bases, with 12 bases left in between. The germline gives CDR1 DFQATT, CDR2 SNEGSKA (reference sequence). This CDR3 has 11 amino acids.

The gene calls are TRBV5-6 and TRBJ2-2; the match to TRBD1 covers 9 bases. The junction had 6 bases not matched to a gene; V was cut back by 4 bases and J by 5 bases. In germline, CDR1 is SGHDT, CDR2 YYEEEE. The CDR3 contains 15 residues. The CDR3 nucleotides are TGTGCCAGCAGCGCTGACAGGGGGAGGACCGGGGAGCTGTTTTTT. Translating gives CASSADRGRTGELFF.

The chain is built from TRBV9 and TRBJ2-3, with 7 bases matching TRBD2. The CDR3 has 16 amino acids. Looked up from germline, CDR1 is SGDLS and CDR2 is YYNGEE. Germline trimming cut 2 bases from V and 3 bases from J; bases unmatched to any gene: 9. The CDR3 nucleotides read TGTGCCAGCAGCGTGGGCTTTGGGGGAGGGACAGATACGCAGTATTTT. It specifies CASSVGFGGGTDTQYF.

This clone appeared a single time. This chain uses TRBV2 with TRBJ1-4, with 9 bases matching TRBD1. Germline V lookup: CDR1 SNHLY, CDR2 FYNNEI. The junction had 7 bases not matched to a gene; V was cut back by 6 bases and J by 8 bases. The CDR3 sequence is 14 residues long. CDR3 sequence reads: CASRGQGAGEKLFF. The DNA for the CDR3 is TGTGCCAGCAGGGGACAGGGAGCGGGGGAAAAACTGTTTTTT.

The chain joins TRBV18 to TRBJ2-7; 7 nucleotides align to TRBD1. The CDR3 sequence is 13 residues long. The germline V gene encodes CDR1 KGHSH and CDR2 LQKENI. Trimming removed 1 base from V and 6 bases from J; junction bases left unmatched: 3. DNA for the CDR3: TGTGCCAGCTCACCACGAAGGGGGCCCGAGCAGTACTTC. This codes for CASSPRRGPEQYF.

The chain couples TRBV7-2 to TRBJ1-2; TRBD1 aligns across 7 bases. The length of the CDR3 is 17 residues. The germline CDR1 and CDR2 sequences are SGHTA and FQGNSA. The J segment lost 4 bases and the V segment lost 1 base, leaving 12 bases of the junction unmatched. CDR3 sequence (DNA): TGTGCCAGCAGCTTAGATTTGGAGCTAGGGGGCGTCTATGGCTACACCTTC. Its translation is CASSLDLELGGVYGYTF.

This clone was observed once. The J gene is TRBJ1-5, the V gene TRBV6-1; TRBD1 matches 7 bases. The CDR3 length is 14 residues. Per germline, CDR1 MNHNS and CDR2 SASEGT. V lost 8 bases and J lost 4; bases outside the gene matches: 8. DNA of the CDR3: TGTGCCAGCTCCGGCGGGACAGAGAATCAGCCCCAGCATTTT. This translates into CASSGGTENQPQHF.

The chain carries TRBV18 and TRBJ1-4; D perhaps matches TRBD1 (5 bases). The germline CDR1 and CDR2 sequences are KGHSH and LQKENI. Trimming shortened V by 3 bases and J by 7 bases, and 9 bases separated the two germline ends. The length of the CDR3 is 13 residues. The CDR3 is CASSPGQFEKLFF. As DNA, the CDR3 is TGTGCCAGCTCACCGGGGCAGTTTGAAAAACTGTTTTTT.

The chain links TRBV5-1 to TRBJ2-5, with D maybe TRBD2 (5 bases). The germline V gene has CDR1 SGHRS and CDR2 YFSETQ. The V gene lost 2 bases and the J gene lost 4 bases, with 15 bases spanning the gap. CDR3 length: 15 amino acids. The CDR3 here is CASSLKGGLSETQYF. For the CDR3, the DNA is TGCGCCAGCAGCTTAAAGGGCGGGCTGTCAGAGACCCAGTACTTC.

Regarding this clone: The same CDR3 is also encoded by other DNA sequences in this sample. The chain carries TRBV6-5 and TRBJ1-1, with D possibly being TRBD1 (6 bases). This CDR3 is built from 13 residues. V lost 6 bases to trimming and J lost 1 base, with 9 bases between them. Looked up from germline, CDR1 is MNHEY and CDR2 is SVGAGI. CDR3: CASSRGGNTEAFF. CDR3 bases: TGTGCCAGCAGCCGAGGGGGGAACACTGAAGCTTTCTTT.